This T cell receptor (beta chain) was captured in a study of blood T cells in healthy people across ages. PCR was performed a second time for about 6 to 11 cycles using a sample-barcoded 5' primer and a J-beta primer mix. From the 5' RACE reads, TCRdb called clonotypes with MiXCR, one entry per CDR3 protein. The sample lists about 1,500,000 distinct CDR3 sequences, roughly 27% occurring once. Source material: blood. The TCR sequence derives from a woman aged 25 to 39 in good health.

CDR3 DNA sequence: TGCAGTGCTAGAGGGGGATGGGGGCATGATGAAAAACTGTTTTTT. Amino acid sequence: CSARGGWGHDEKLFF. This chain uses TRBV20-1 with TRBJ1-4; possibly TRBD1 for D (6 bases). Germline CDR1 reads DFQATT; CDR2 reads SNEGSKA (reference sequence). V shed 1 base and J shed 6 bases, with 15 bases lying between them. The CDR3 runs 15 residues.